A selection of T cell receptor beta chains follows, all from one sample in a study of T cell repertoires in cytomegalovirus infection. TCRdb reanalysed the reads using MiXCR and keeps one entry per CDR3 protein. The profile shows approximately 390,000 distinct CDR3 sequences, just under 35% of them singletons. The antigens of these receptors remain unknown. The sample was cultured PBMCs, taken from culture after CMV antigen stimulation. All receptors come from a human donor in good health (CMV status not recorded). Some clones in this sample may be carry-over from other donors' samples. CDR3s include the opening cysteine and the closing phenylalanine or tryptophan. The D gene is left open where the match is weak. Clone sizes are given selectively: once, few, many, or a class where the clone is expanded.

J gene	clone size	D gene	CDR3 length	V gene	CDR3 DNA	CDR3 protein
TRBJ2-1	few	TRBD2	15	TRBV12-3/TRBV12-4	TGTGCCAGCAGTTCTTTAGCGGGAGGGGCGAATGAGCAGTTCTTC	CASSSLAGGANEQFF
TRBJ2-1	NA	NA	12	TRBV7-9	TGTGCCAGCAGCGCTGGGACTTTTGAGCAGTTCTTC	CASSAGTFEQFF
TRBJ2-1	NA	TRBD2	20	TRBV7-2	TGTGCCAGCAGCTTGAGATGGGGGGGTAGCGGGAGGGGCTCCTACAATGGGCAGTTCTTC	CASSLRWGGSGRGSYNGQFF
TRBJ1-1	NA	NA	14	TRBV2	TGTGCCAGCAGTGAAGGGAGGATGAACACTGAAGCTTTCTTT	CASSEGRMNTEAFF
TRBJ2-5	NA	TRBD2	15	TRBV28	TGTGCCAGCAGTCAAGCGGGAGCGGGACAAGAGACCCAGTACTTC	CASSQAGAGQETQYF
TRBJ2-7	NA	NA	15	TRBV6-2/TRBV6-3	TGTGCCAGCAGTTCCTATCGATCGGGATCCTACGAGCAGTACTTC	CASSSYRSGSYEQYF
TRBJ2-1	few	NA	15	TRBV7-3	TGTGCCAGCAGCTTAACGGGAGAGGGTTACAATGAGCAGTTCTTC	CASSLTGEGYNEQFF
TRBJ2-1	once	TRBD2	15	TRBV5-1	TGCGCCAGCAGCTTGATAGCGGGAGTTTCCAATGAGCAGTTCTTC	CASSLIAGVSNEQFF
TRBJ2-3	NA	TRBD2	16	TRBV12-3/TRBV12-4	TGTGCCAGCAGCCCATCCACTAGCGGGAGTCCAGATACGCAGTATTTT	CASSPSTSGSPDTQYF
TRBJ2-7	NA	NA	15	TRBV4-1	TGCGCCAGCAGCCAAGATCTAATAAGGGGCTACGAGCAGTACTTC	CASSQDLIRGYEQYF
TRBJ2-1	NA	TRBD2	16	TRBV4-1	TGCGCCAGCAGGCAAGAAGCCGGGACTACTTACAATGAGCAGTTCTTC	CASRQEAGTTYNEQFF
TRBJ2-7	NA	TRBD1	13	TRBV6-2/TRBV6-3	TGTGCCAGCACCCTGGGACAGTCCTACGAGCAGTACTTC	CASTLGQSYEQYF
TRBJ2-7	NA	NA	15	TRBV7-2	TGTGCCAGCAGCTTAAGGGCTCCCGGAGGGTACGAGCAGTACTTC	CASSLRAPGGYEQYF
TRBJ2-7	few	NA	15	TRBV7-2	TGTGCCAGCAGCTTAGATCGGGCTAGAAGCTACGAGCAGTACTTC	CASSLDRARSYEQYF
TRBJ2-1	many	TRBD2	17	TRBV15	TGTGCCACCAGCAGAGATCCACCTAGCGGGAGGGACGATGAGCAGTTCTTC	CATSRDPPSGRDDEQFF
TRBJ1-2	few	NA	13	TRBV20-1	TGCAGTGCTAGGGGAGGGGCCGGCTATGGCTACACCTTC	CSARGGAGYGYTF
TRBJ2-5	NA	NA	15	TRBV5-1	TGCGCCAGCAGCACGGGCCTATATACAAAAGAGACCCAGTCCTTC	CASSTGLYTKETQSF
TRBJ1-4	NA	TRBD1	15	TRBV7-4	TGTGCCAGCAGCGGACAGGCGGCAACTAATGAAAAACTGTTTTTT	CASSGQAATNEKLFF
TRBJ2-5	few	NA	12	TRBV6-1	TGTGCCAGCTCTTGGGGTAGGGAGACCCAGTACTTC	CASSWGRETQYF
TRBJ2-7	many	TRBD2	15	TRBV6-2/TRBV6-3	TGTGCCAGCAGCTCCGGACTAGCGGGCTTGTACGAGCAGTACTTC	CASSSGLAGLYEQYF
TRBJ2-2	NA	NA	16	TRBV6-2/TRBV6-3	TGTGCCAGCAGTTACACCCGCCTCGGATTCACCGGGGAGCTGTTTTTT	CASSYTRLGFTGELFF
TRBJ1-1	NA	NA	12	TRBV5-6	TGTGCCAGCAGCTGGACTGGCACTGAAGCTTTCTTT	CASSWTGTEAFF
TRBJ2-1	few	NA	13	TRBV12-3/TRBV12-4	TGTGCCAGCAGTTCCACACTTGGCAATGAGCAGTTCTTC	CASSSTLGNEQFF
TRBJ2-1	NA	NA	13	TRBV29-1	TGCAGCGCCGGGACCCAATCCTACAATGAGCAGTTCTTC	CSAGTQSYNEQFF
TRBJ2-2	NA	TRBD2	16	TRBV9	TGTGCCAGCAGCGTAGCTACTAGCGGGAACACCGGGGAGCTGTTTTTT	CASSVATSGNTGELFF
TRBJ2-3	few	NA	15	TRBV7-9	TGTGCCAGCAGCTACAGGGGGGGACGCACAGATACGCAGTATTTT	CASSYRGGRTDTQYF
TRBJ2-1	NA	NA	16	TRBV12-3/TRBV12-4	TGTGCCAGCAGTTTACGGCGCAGGGCCCCTCACAATGAGCAGTTCTTC	CASSLRRRAPHNEQFF
TRBJ1-2	NA	NA	16	TRBV4-1	TGCGCCAGCAGCCAAGACCAAACAAGCTTCAGCTATGGCTACACCTTC	CASSQDQTSFSYGYTF
TRBJ2-1	NA	NA	17	TRBV2	TGTGCCAGCAGAGCCCGCGGTCCTGGGGCCACCTACAATGAGCAGTTCTTC	CASRARGPGATYNEQFF
TRBJ1-2	NA	TRBD1	17	TRBV19	TGTGCCAGTAGTATGGGCACCGGGACAGGGGGTTGGGGTGGCTACACCTTC	CASSMGTGTGGWGGYTF
TRBJ1-1	NA	TRBD1	14	TRBV7-9	TGTGCCAGCAGCTCTACAGGGGATGGCGCTGAAGCTTTCTTT	CASSSTGDGAEAFF
TRBJ1-6	NA	TRBD1	16	TRBV30	TGTGCCTGGAGGGCCGGGACAGGGATGGCTAATTCACCCCTCCACTTT	CAWRAGTGMANSPLHF
TRBJ1-4	many	TRBD1	18	TRBV6-1	TGTGCCAGCAGTCCGGACAGGGTTGGAGTCACCCTTCGTGAAAAACTGTTTTTT	CASSPDRVGVTLREKLFF
TRBJ2-5	NA	NA	14	TRBV20-1	TGCAGTGCCCTGTGGTGGGGTCCCCAAGAGACCCAGTACTTC	CSALWWGPQETQYF
TRBJ2-2	NA	TRBD2	16	TRBV4-1	TGCGCCAGCAGCCCCCAGCGGGAGGTCGGCACCGGGGAGCTGTTTTTT	CASSPQREVGTGELFF
TRBJ2-1	few	TRBD2	19	TRBV19	TGTGCCAGTAGTAGTCCGTCGGGGATTAGCGGGAGCTCCTACAATGAGCAGTTCTTC	CASSSPSGISGSSYNEQFF
TRBJ2-1	few	TRBD2	14	TRBV5-1	TGCGCCAGCAGCCCAACCGGGACTAGCAATGAGCAGTTCTTC	CASSPTGTSNEQFF
TRBJ1-1	NA	NA	14	TRBV7-2	TGTGCCAGCCGACCCCTCGTAATGAACACTGAAGCTTTCTTT	CASRPLVMNTEAFF
TRBJ2-3	NA	TRBD2	16	TRBV7-9	TGTGCCAGCACCGTTGGGACTAGCGGGATCACAGATACGCAGTATTTT	CASTVGTSGITDTQYF
TRBJ2-5	NA	NA	13	TRBV7-6	TGTGCCAGCAGCTTAGACAACCAAGAAACCCAGTACTTC	CASSLDNQETQYF
TRBJ1-1	NA	TRBD1	14	TRBV19	TGTGCCAGTAGTGACAGGGGCCTGAAGACTGAAGCTTTCTTT	CASSDRGLKTEAFF
TRBJ2-7	NA	NA	12	TRBV6-8	TGTGCCAGCAGTATACTAGAGGGCGAGCAGTACTTC	CASSILEGEQYF
TRBJ1-5	many	TRBD1	14	TRBV7-2	TGTGCCAGCAGCCCAGACAGGGGAGGGCAGCCCCAGCATTTT	CASSPDRGGQPQHF
TRBJ2-5	few	TRBD2	15	TRBV7-2	TGTGCCAGCAGCTTAGGTGTAGCGGGAGGAAAGACCCAGTACTTC	CASSLGVAGGKTQYF
TRBJ1-1	NA	TRBD1	16	TRBV6-1	TGTGCCAGCAGTTTGCGGACAGGGGTAATGAACACTGAAGCTTTCTTT	CASSLRTGVMNTEAFF
TRBJ2-1	NA	NA	12	TRBV19	TGTGCCAGTAGTACACTAGGGAATGAGCAGTTCTTC	CASSTLGNEQFF
TRBJ1-1	NA	NA	15	TRBV4-3	TGCGCCAGCAGCCAAGATTCAGGGAGGACCACTGAAGCTTTCTTT	CASSQDSGRTTEAFF
TRBJ1-2	few	NA	17	TRBV7-9	TGTGCCAGCAGCTTCCCCCCAGTGCACGATCGGAACTATGGCTACACCTTC	CASSFPPVHDRNYGYTF
TRBJ1-1	NA	NA	15	TRBV28	TGTGCCAGCAGTTTACTGGGCAGGGTGGACACTGAAGCTTTCTTT	CASSLLGRVDTEAFF
TRBJ1-2	few	TRBD1	13	TRBV7-8	TGTGCCAGCAGCTTTCAGGGGGCGGAAGGCTACACCTTC	CASSFQGAEGYTF
TRBJ2-5	few	NA	15	TRBV7-2	TGTGCCAGCAGCCTGGGTCTCCGTCCTGGAGAGACCCAGTACTTC	CASSLGLRPGETQYF
TRBJ2-6	NA	NA	15	TRBV12-5	TGTGCTAGTGGTGGCGGGACTTCTGGGGCCAACGTCCTGACTTTC	CASGGGTSGANVLTF
TRBJ2-5	once	NA	12	TRBV6-8	TGTGCCAGCAGTTACACCGTTGACACCCAGTACTTC	CASSYTVDTQYF
TRBJ2-7	NA	NA	13	TRBV6-2/TRBV6-3	TGTGCCAGCAGTTACTCGTCTGGCAGGGAGAAAGACTTC	CASSYSSGREKDF
TRBJ1-5	few	NA	9	TRBV20-1	TGCAGTGCTAGGAAGCCCCAGCATTTT	CSARKPQHF
TRBJ2-1	NA	TRBD2	16	TRBV28	TGTGCCAGCAGTTTCTTTTCCGGGACTAGCGATAATGAGCAGTTCTTC	CASSFFSGTSDNEQFF
TRBJ2-2	NA	TRBD1	16	TRBV7-9	TGTGCCAGCAGCTCGGTACAGGGGGCGACGACCGGGGAGCTGTTTTTT	CASSSVQGATTGELFF
TRBJ2-1	NA	TRBD2	15	TRBV2	TGTGCCAGCAGTGTACTAGCGGGAGGTGACAATGAGCAGTTCTTC	CASSVLAGGDNEQFF
TRBJ2-2	NA	TRBD2	14	TRBV5-4	TGTGCCAGCAGCCCGGGGACTAGCGCCGGGGAGCTGTTTTTT	CASSPGTSAGELFF
TRBJ1-1	NA	NA	15	TRBV19	TGTGCCAGTAGTTGGTCAGTCGGGATGAACACTGAAGCTTTCTTT	CASSWSVGMNTEAFF